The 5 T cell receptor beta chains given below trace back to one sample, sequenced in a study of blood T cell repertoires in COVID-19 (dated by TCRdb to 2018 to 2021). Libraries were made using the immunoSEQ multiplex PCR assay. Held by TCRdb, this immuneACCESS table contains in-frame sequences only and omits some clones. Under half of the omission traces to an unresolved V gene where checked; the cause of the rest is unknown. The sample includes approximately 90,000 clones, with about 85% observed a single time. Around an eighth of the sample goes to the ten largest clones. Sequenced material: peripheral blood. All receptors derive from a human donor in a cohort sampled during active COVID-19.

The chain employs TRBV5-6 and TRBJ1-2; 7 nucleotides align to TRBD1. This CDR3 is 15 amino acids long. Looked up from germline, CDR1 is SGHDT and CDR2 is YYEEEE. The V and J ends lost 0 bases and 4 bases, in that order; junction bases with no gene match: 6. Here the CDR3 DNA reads TGTGCCAGCAGCTTGGGTCCGGCAGGGGGCTATGGCTACACCTTC. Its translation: CASSLGPAGGYGYTF.

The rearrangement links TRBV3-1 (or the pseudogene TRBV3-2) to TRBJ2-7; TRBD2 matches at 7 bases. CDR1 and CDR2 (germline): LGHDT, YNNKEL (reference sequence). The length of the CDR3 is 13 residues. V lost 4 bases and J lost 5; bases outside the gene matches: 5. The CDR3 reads CASSLNRGDEQYF. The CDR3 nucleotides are TGTGCCAGCAGCCTCAACCGGGGGGACGAGCAGTACTTC.

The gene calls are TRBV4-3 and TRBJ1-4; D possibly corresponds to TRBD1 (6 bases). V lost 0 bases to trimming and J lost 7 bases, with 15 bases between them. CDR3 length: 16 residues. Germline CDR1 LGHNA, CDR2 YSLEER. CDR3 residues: CASSQDSRGRGEKLFF. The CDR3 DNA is TGCGCCAGCAGCCAAGACTCAAGGGGGAGGGGTGAAAAACTGTTTTTT.

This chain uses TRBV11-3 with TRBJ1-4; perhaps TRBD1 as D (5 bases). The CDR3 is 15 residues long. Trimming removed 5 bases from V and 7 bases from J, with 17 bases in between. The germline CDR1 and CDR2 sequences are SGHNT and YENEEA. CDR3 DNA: TGTGCCAGCAGCCGATCATGGGGGGTGGGTGAAAAACTGTTTTTT. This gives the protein CASSRSWGVGEKLFF. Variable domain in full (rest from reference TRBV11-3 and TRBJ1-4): EAGVVQSPRYKIIEKKQPVAFWCNPISGHNTLYWYLQNLGQGPELLIRYENEEAVDDSQLPKDRFSAERLKGVDSTLKIQPAELGDSAVYLCASSRSWGVGEKLFFGSGTQLSVL.

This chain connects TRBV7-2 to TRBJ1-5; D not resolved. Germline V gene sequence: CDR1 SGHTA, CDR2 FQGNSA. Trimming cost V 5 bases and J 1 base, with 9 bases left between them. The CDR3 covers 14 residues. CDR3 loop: CASSPEFSNQPQHF. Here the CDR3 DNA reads TGTGCCAGCAGCCCCGAGTTCAGCAATCAGCCCCAGCATTTT. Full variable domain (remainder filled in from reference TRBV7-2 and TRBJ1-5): GAGVSQSPSNKVTEKGKDVELRCDPISGHTALYWYRQSLGQGLEFLIYFQGNSAPDKSGLPSDRFSAERTGGSVSTLTIQRTQQEDSAVYLCASSPEFSNQPQHFGDGTRLSIL.